These 26 T cell receptor beta chains were sequenced from one sample in a study of cytomegalovirus exposure and HLA in healthy donors (TCRdb year 2017). The method behind the library was the immunoSEQ multiplex PCR assay. For the multiplex PCR, a mixture combining 60 forward primers for TCR Vbeta segments and 13 reverse primers for TCR Jbeta segments was used. Drawn from immuneACCESS, this table holds only the in-frame rearrangements with V and J called that TCRdb kept. Clones are partly lost; checked studies trace under half to an unresolved V gene and leave the rest unexplained. This sample lists about 160,000 clones; approximately 81% were detected once. Under 1.5% of the sample belongs to the ten largest clones. Material: PBMCs. These receptors all stem from a man aged 18-30 years in good health and CMV-seronegative.

The chain joins TRBV7-8 to TRBJ2-5, with D unresolved. The germline V gene encodes CDR1 SGHVS and CDR2 FQNEAQ. The CDR3 is 13 amino acids. V was trimmed by 3 bases and J by 2 bases, leaving 7 bases between them. This CDR3 is CASSFGLQETQYF. In DNA form, the CDR3 reads TGTGCCAGCAGCTTTGGCTTACAAGAGACCCAGTACTTC.

The J gene is TRBJ1-2, the V gene TRBV6-6, with D tentatively TRBD1 (5 bases). The V gene's germline CDR1 is MNHNY and CDR2 SVGAGI (reference sequence). CDR3 size: 13 residues. Trimming took 6 bases from V and 4 from J, leaving 12 bases between them. The CDR3, as DNA: TGTGCCAGCAGCGCGGACAACGCCTATGGCTACACCTTC. It codes for CASSADNAYGYTF.

The chain carries TRBV7-2 and TRBJ1-2; 10 nucleotides match TRBD1. The V gene's germline CDR1 is SGHTA and CDR2 FQGNSA. The CDR3 loop spans 15 amino acids. Trimming cost V 0 bases and J 6 bases; bases outside gene matches: 4. The CDR3 reads CASSLAGTGAHGYTF. The CDR3 DNA reads as TGTGCCAGCAGCTTAGCGGGGACAGGGGCCCATGGCTACACCTTC.

V usage is TRBV27 and J usage is TRBJ2-3, with a weak D call TRBD1 (6 bases). Germline assignment: CDR1 MNHEY and CDR2 SMNVEV (reference sequence). There are 14 residues in the CDR3. Trimming stripped 5 bases from V and 6 bases from J, with 15 bases between. CDR3 sequence: CASSPRTESDTQYF. The CDR3 nucleotides are TGTGCCAGCAGTCCCCGGACAGAATCGGATACGCAGTATTTT.

The chain links TRBV5-1 to TRBJ1-5, with D maybe TRBD1 (6 bases). V shed 0 bases and J shed 5 bases, with 12 bases lying between them. Germline V CDR1 and CDR2: SGHRS, YFSETQ. The CDR3 consists of 15 residues. The CDR3 bases are TGCGCCAGCAGCTTGGGAGGGGGTCGAGATCAGCCCCAGCATTTT. It yields the protein CASSLGGGRDQPQHF.

CDR3 in DNA: TGTGCCAGTAGCCCAGGCTATAGCGGGGTAAGATACAATGAGCAGTTCTTC. Its translation is CASSPGYSGVRYNEQFF. The chain is built from TRBV19 and TRBJ2-1; TRBD2 agrees at 8 bases. This CDR3 comprises 17 residues. Germline values: CDR1 LNHDA, CDR2 SQIVND (reference sequence). Trimming at V came to 6 bases and at J to 4 bases, leaving 14 bases not matched to a gene.

The V gene is TRBV7-2, the J gene TRBJ2-7, with D possibly TRBD2 on 5 matching bases. The V end was cut by 2 bases, the J end by 2 bases, with 7 bases between. The length of the CDR3 is 13 residues. In germline, CDR1 is SGHTA, CDR2 FQGNSA. CDR3 in DNA: TGTGCCAGCAGCTTACGACTACCCTACGAGCAGTACTTC. Amino acid sequence: CASSLRLPYEQYF.

The chain links TRBV4-3 to TRBJ2-3; TRBD2 aligns across 12 bases. There are 16 residues in the CDR3. In germline, CDR1 is LGHNA, CDR2 YSLEER. J was trimmed by 4 bases and V by 4 bases; bases with no gene match: 6. The DNA for the CDR3 is TGCGCCAGCAGCCGTTCCGGGACTAGCGGGCCAGATACGCAGTATTTT. This gives the protein CASSRSGTSGPDTQYF.

This clone was observed a few times. The chain has TRBV5-6 and TRBJ1-1; no definite D call. Trimming stripped 0 bases from V and 3 bases from J, with 3 bases between. Germline CDR1 and CDR2: SGHDT and YYEEEE. The CDR3 covers 12 residues. CDR3 bases: TGTGCCAGCAGCTTGGGAGACACTGAAGCTTTCTTT. Translating it yields CASSLGDTEAFF. The variable domain in full, completed from reference TRBV5-6 and TRBJ1-1, reads DAGVTQSPTHLIKTRGQQVTLRCSPKSGHDTVSWYQQALGQGPQFIFQYYEEEERQRGNFPDRFSGHQFPNYSSELNVNALLLGDSALYLCASSLGDTEAFFGQGTRLTVV.

This rearrangement joins TRBV19 to TRBJ1-1, with a tentative D call TRBD1 (6 bases). Deletions cut 2 bases from V and 6 bases from J, with 16 bases between. Germline assignment: CDR1 LNHDA and CDR2 SQIVND (reference sequence). The CDR3 runs 15 residues. CDR3 nucleotides: TGTGCCAGTAGTATACTCGGGACATATCACGCTGAAGCTTTCTTT. It yields the protein CASSILGTYHAEAFF.

The chain is built from TRBV7-9 and TRBJ1-5; 8 nucleotides match TRBD1. The V and J ends lost 4 bases and 7 bases, in that order; junction bases with no gene match: 12. CDR1 is SEHNR and CDR2 is FQNEAQ in the germline V gene (reference sequence). This CDR3 is built from 16 residues. The CDR3 loop is CASSYGQGSGLQPQHF. The CDR3, as DNA: TGTGCCAGCAGCTACGGACAGGGATCGGGACTACAGCCCCAGCATTTT.

The V gene is TRBV5-8, the J gene TRBJ2-5; a weak D match, TRBD2 (6 bases). The CDR3 extends over 14 amino acids. CDR1 SGHTS and CDR2 YDEGEE come from the germline V gene. V was trimmed by 4 bases and J by 6 bases, leaving 16 bases between them. The CDR3 DNA reads TGTGCCAGCAGCCCCTGGGAGGTTGAGAAGACCCAGTACTTC. This encodes CASSPWEVEKTQYF.

The chain recombines TRBV27 with TRBJ2-7; TRBD2 matches 10 bases. The CDR3 consists of 15 residues. V lost 2 bases and J lost 4; bases outside the gene matches: 5. The germline V gene has CDR1 MNHEY and CDR2 SMNVEV (reference sequence). The CDR3 DNA reads TGTGCCAGCAGTTTAGGAGCGGGAGGGCCGTACGAGCAGTACTTC. Translation: CASSLGAGGPYEQYF.

This clone was seen a single time. The chain links TRBV4-1 to TRBJ2-7, with D maybe TRBD2 (6 bases). Germline CDR1 reads MGHRA; CDR2 reads YSYEKL. CDR3 length: 16 amino acids. The ends were cut back, 1 base at V and 1 base at J, with 14 bases in the middle. CDR3 sequence (DNA): TGCGCCAGCAGCCAAGGTTCGGCCCGGGGGTCCTACGAGCAGTACTTC. Encoded protein: CASSQGSARGSYEQYF.

The V call is TRBV13, the J call TRBJ2-1; TRBD1 matches at 10 bases. The V segment lost 5 bases and the J segment 9 bases; nucleotides outside the gene matches: 10. This CDR3 is built from 15 residues. The germline CDR1 and CDR2 sequences are PRHDT and FYEKMQ (reference sequence). The CDR3 bases are TGTGCCAGCAGCCCCGGACAGGGGGAAATGGGTGAGCAGTTCTTC. This translates into CASSPGQGEMGEQFF.

Comments on this clone: The identical CDR3 is also encoded by other nucleotide sequences in the sample. This chain uses TRBV6-6 with TRBJ2-2, with D maybe TRBD2 (5 bases). Germline V gene sequence: CDR1 MNHNY, CDR2 SVGAGI (reference sequence). The CDR3 runs to 13 residues. V dropped 5 bases and J dropped 5 bases, with 9 bases sitting between them. DNA for the CDR3: TGTGCCAGCAGTCCCACTAGGACCGGGGAGCTGTTTTTT. It specifies CASSPTRTGELFF.

This chain links TRBV19 with TRBJ1-3; D possibly corresponds to TRBD1 (5 bases). The germline CDR1 and CDR2 sequences are LNHDA and SQIVND (reference sequence). The CDR3 length is 16 residues. Trimming took off 2 bases at V and 0 bases at J, with 11 bases between the two ends. The CDR3 DNA reads as TGTGCCAGTAGTATACGGAGGGGCGGCTCTGGAAACACCATATATTTT. Translation gives CASSIRRGGSGNTIYF.

This chain links TRBV4-3 with TRBJ1-2, with D possibly TRBD1 on 5 matching bases. Germline V lookup: CDR1 LGHNA, CDR2 YSLEER. V was pared by 0 bases and J by 7 bases, with 15 bases between. The CDR3 is 15 residues long. In nucleotides, the CDR3 is TGCGCCAGCAGCCAAGAAGGGCGGGCCGGGGGTGGCTACACCTTC. This codes for CASSQEGRAGGGYTF.

The V gene is TRBV14, the J gene TRBJ2-3, with 7 positions matching TRBD2. Trimming cost V 0 bases and J 3 bases; bases outside gene matches: 6. Germline loops: CDR1 SGHDN, CDR2 FVKESK. This CDR3 is built from 16 residues. The DNA of the CDR3 is TGTGCCAGCAGCCAAGAACGAGCGGGATTGACAGATACGCAGTATTTT. Translation: CASSQERAGLTDTQYF.

This clone showed up just once. This chain uses TRBV6-1 with TRBJ1-2; no clear D. V dropped 4 bases and J dropped 1 base, with 19 bases sitting between them. Germline V CDR1 and CDR2: MNHNS, SASEGT. This CDR3 region has 17 residues. The CDR3 reads CASSGRSNRKYNYGYTF. CDR3 sequence (DNA): TGTGCCAGCAGTGGGAGATCCAACCGGAAATATAACTATGGCTACACCTTC.

V is TRBV6-1 and J is TRBJ2-5; perhaps TRBD2 as D (5 bases). The CDR3 is made up of 15 amino acids. V lost 8 bases to trimming and J lost 4 bases, with 20 bases between them. Germline V CDR1 and CDR2: MNHNS, SASEGT. CDR3 in DNA: TGTGCCAGCCCTTCGATGCGAGAGCGGAGAGAGACCCAGTACTTC. Translation gives CASPSMRERRETQYF.

The rearrangement joins TRBV2 to TRBJ2-7; 7 nucleotides match TRBD2. With 10 bases clipped from V and 2 bases from J, the junction kept 11 bases outside the gene matches. The germline CDR1 and CDR2 sequences are SNHLY and FYNNEI. The CDR3 has 14 amino acids. The CDR3: CATAGGLAAYEQYF. For the CDR3, the DNA is TGTGCCACCGCCGGAGGGCTAGCGGCCTACGAGCAGTACTTC. Complete variable domain (other parts from reference TRBV2 and TRBJ2-7): EPEVTQTPSHQVTQMGQEVILRCVPISNHLYFYWYRQILGQKVEFLVSFYNNEISEKSEIFDDQFSVERPDGSNFTLKIRSTKLEDSAMYFCATAGGLAAYEQYFGPGTRLTVT.

CDR3 in amino acids: CASSVGGLANEQYF. The CDR3 DNA is TGTGCCAGCAGCGTAGGGGGACTAGCGAACGAGCAGTACTTC. The V call is TRBV9, the J call TRBJ2-7; 10 nucleotides line up with TRBD2. The CDR3 runs 14 residues. Unmatched junction bases numbered 2, after V lost 0 bases and J lost 5 bases. Per germline, CDR1 SGDLS and CDR2 YYNGEE.

V usage is TRBV10-3 and J usage is TRBJ2-1; 7 positions agree with TRBD2. Germline V gene sequence: CDR1 ENHRY, CDR2 SYGVKD. There are 14 residues in the CDR3. Trimming took 1 base from V and 5 from J; bases not matched to a gene: 2. This CDR3 reads CAISEWGRDNEQFF. The CDR3 DNA sequence: TGTGCCATCAGTGAGTGGGGGAGGGACAATGAGCAGTTCTTC.

This sequence joins TRBV5-4 and TRBJ2-6, with 13 bases identical to TRBD2. The CDR3 sequence is 17 residues long. Germline CDR1 and CDR2: SGHNT and YYREEE (reference sequence). The J segment lost 7 bases and the V segment lost 4 bases, leaving 8 bases of the junction unmatched. CDR3 amino acids: CASSPGLAGSFANVLTF. DNA of the CDR3: TGTGCCAGCAGCCCGGGACTAGCGGGATCTTTTGCCAACGTCCTGACTTTC.

This clone was counted between two and nine times. This chain joins TRBV13 and TRBJ2-3; possible D gene TRBD2, 6 bases. Trimming stripped 0 bases from V and 4 bases from J, with 14 bases between. The CDR3 covers 16 residues. The germline V gene encodes CDR1 PRHDT and CDR2 FYEKMQ (reference sequence). CDR3 nucleotides: TGTGCCAGCAGCTTAGGCTCCGGGGGATCACCAGATACGCAGTATTTT. Translating gives CASSLGSGGSPDTQYF.